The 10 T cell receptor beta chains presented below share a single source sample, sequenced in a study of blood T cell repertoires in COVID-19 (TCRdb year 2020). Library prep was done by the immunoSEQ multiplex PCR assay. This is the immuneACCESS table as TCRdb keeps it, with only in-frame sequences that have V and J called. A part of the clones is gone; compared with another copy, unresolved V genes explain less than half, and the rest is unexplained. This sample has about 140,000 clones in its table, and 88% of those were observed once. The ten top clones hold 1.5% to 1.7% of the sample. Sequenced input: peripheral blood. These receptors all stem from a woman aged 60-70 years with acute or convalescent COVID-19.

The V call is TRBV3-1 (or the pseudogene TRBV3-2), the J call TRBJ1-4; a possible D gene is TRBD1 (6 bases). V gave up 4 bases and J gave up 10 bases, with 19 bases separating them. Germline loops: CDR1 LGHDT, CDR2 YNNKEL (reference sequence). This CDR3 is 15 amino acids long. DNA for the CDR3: TGTGCCAGCAGCCCGCCTGGGGGCATTGGGGGAAAACTGTTTTTT. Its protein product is CASSPPGGIGGKLFF.

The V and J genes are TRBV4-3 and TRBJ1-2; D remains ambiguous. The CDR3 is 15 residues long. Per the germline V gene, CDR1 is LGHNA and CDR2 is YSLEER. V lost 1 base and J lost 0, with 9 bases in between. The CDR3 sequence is CASSQASRSNYGYTF. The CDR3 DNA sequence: TGCGCCAGCAGCCAAGCATCTAGATCTAACTATGGCTACACCTTC.

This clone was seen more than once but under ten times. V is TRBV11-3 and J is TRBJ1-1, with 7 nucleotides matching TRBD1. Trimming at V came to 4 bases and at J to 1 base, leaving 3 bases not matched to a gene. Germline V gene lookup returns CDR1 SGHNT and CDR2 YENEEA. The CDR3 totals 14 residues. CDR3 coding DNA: TGTGCCAGCAGCTCGGGACAGACGAACACTGAAGCTTTCTTT. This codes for CASSSGQTNTEAFF. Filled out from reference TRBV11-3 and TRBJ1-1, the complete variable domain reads EAGVVQSPRYKIIEKKQPVAFWCNPISGHNTLYWYLQNLGQGPELLIRYENEEAVDDSQLPKDRFSAERLKGVDSTLKIQPAELGDSAVYLCASSSGQTNTEAFFGQGTRLTVV.

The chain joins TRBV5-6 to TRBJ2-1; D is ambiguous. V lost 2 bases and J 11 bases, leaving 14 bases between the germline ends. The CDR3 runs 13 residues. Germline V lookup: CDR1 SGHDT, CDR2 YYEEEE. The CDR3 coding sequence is TGTGCCAGCAGCTTTACCCTATTGCTGAAGCAGTTCTTC. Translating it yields CASSFTLLLKQFF.

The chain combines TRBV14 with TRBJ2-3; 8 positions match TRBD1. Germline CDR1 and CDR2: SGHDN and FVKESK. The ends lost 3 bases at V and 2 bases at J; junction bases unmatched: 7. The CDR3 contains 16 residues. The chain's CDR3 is CASSHWTGLSTDTQYF. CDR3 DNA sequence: TGTGCCAGCAGCCACTGGACAGGGCTTTCCACAGATACGCAGTATTTT.

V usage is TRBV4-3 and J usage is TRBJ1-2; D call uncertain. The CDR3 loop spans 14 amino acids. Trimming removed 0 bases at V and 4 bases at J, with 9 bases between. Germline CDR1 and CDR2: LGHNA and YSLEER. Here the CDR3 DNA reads TGCGCCAGCAGCCAAGAAGAACAGCTCTATGGCTACACCTTC. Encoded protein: CASSQEEQLYGYTF.

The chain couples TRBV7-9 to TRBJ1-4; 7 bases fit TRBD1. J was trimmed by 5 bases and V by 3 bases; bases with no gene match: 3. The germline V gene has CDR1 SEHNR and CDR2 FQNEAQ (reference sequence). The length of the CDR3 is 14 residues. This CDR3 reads CASSLGQRNEKLFF. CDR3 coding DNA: TGTGCCAGCAGCTTGGGACAGAGAAATGAAAAACTGTTTTTT.

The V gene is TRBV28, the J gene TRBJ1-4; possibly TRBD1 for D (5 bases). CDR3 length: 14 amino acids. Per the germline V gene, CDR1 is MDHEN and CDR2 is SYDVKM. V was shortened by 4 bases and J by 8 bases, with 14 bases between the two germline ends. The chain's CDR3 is CASSSQGVKEKLFF. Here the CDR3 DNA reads TGTGCCAGCAGTTCCCAAGGGGTGAAGGAAAAACTGTTTTTT.

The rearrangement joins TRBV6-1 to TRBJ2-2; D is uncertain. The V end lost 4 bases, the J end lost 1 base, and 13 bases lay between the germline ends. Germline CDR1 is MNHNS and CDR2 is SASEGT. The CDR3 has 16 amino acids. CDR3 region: CASSAQVVKNTGELFF. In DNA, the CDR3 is TGTGCCAGCAGTGCCCAGGTTGTAAAGAACACCGGGGAGCTGTTTTTT.

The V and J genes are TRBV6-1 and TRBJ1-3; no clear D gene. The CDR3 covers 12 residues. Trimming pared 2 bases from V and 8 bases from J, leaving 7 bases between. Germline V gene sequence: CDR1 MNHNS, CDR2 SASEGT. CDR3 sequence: CASSESRDTIYF. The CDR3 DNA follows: TGTGCCAGCAGTGAAAGTCGGGACACCATATATTTT.